This TCR beta chain was recovered during a study of blood T cell repertoires in COVID-19. Study summary: Acute and convalescent COVID-19 samples came from the United States, Italy and Spain.

In the original analysis: Amplification with reference gene primers provided the estimates of nucleated cell counts. Generated by immunoSEQ multiplex PCR, the TCRdb table keeps only in-frame clones and is missing some. The DNA was the basis for D and trimming; V, J and clone size are from that table. The sample has 90,000 or so clones; about 91% are singletons. Per the germline V gene, CDR1 is ENHRY and CDR2 is SYGVKD. This CDR3 has 12 residues. The material sequenced was peripheral blood. This chain connects TRBV10-3 to TRBJ2-7; D possibly corresponds to TRBD1 (5 bases). The source is a human donor with active COVID-19. The donor label of this sample is uncertain. The CDR3, as DNA: TGTGCTTCGACAGCCGGAGATTACGAGCAGTACTTC. It is translated as CASTAGDYEQYF.